These 29 T cell receptor beta chains were all obtained from the same sample, sequenced in a study of T cells after yellow fever vaccination. Via MiXCR, TCRdb re-called the 5' RACE reads, giving one row per CDR3 protein. The table lists under 550,000 distinct CDR3 sequences, 21% of them singletons. The starting material was PBMCs, obtained more than 20 days after the first yellow fever vaccination. The receptors shown here come from a man younger than 35 who received the YFV17D yellow fever vaccine.

In its sample, this clonotype was seen many times. V gene TRBV18 combines with J gene TRBJ2-1; the D gene is possibly TRBD2 (5 bases). The CDR3 is made up of 15 amino acids. Germline values: CDR1 KGHSH, CDR2 LQKENI. Trimming cost V 8 bases and J 0 bases, with 14 bases left between them. As DNA, the CDR3 is TGTGCCAGCGGACTTCGCGATCTCTCCTACAATGAGCAGTTCTTC. Translated, it gives CASGLRDLSYNEQFF.

In this sample, this clonotype turned up a few times. The CDR3 DNA is TGTGCCAGCAGCGTGGGGACGGGGGCCAACGTCCTGACTTTC. Its protein is CASSVGTGANVLTF. The chain combines TRBV9 with TRBJ2-6; D is tentatively TRBD1 or TRBD2 (5 bases each). Germline V CDR1 and CDR2: SGDLS, YYNGEE. Trimming shortened V by 2 bases and J by 4 bases, and 7 bases separated the two germline ends. The CDR3 is 14 residues long. The full variable domain, in which reference TRBV9 and TRBJ2-6 provide the parts outside the CDR3, is DSGVTQTPKHLITATGQRVTLRCSPRSGDLSVYWYQQSLDQGLQFLIQYYNGEERAKGNILERFSAQQFPDLHSELNLSSLELGDSALYFCASSVGTGANVLTFGAGSRLTVL.

The V call is TRBV19, the J call TRBJ1-3; D unclear. V lost 6 bases, J lost 0 bases, and 12 bases lay in between. This CDR3 comprises 15 residues. CDR1 is LNHDA, CDR2 SQIVND, per germline (reference sequence). The CDR3 sequence: CASREASISGNTIYF. CDR3 sequence (DNA): TGTGCCAGTAGGGAAGCTTCAATCTCTGGAAACACCATATATTTT.

In this sample, this clonotype turned up a few times. The chain links TRBV29-1 to TRBJ2-1; 8 bases map to TRBD1. Per germline, CDR1 SQVTM and CDR2 ANQGSEA. The length of the CDR3 is 15 residues. V gave up 4 bases and J gave up 2 bases; unmatched junction bases: 7. CDR3 protein: CSVAGSDRAYNEQFF. In DNA, the CDR3 is TGCAGCGTTGCAGGGTCGGACAGGGCCTACAATGAGCAGTTCTTC.

CDR3 in amino acids: CAWSTGGDTQYF. The CDR3 nucleotides are TGTGCCTGGAGTACAGGGGGAGATACGCAGTATTTT. The rearrangement uses TRBV30 and TRBJ2-3; 8 bases align to TRBD1. Per the germline V gene, CDR1 is GTSNPN and CDR2 is SVGIG (reference sequence). This CDR3 comprises 12 residues. Trimming removed 2 bases from V and 5 bases from J; junction bases left unmatched: 0. The entire variable domain, with the rest obtained from reference TRBV30 and TRBJ2-3, is as follows: SQTIHQWPATLVQPVGSPLSLECTVEGTSNPNLYWYRQAAGRGLQLLFYSVGIGQISSEVPQNLSASRPQDRQFILSSKKLLLSDSGFYLCAWSTGGDTQYFGPGTRLTVL.

The sample holds a few counts of this clonotype. The genes are TRBV7-9 and TRBJ2-3; 12 bases map to TRBD2. CDR3 size: 16 residues. With 6 bases clipped from V and 1 base from J, the junction kept 5 bases outside the gene matches. CDR1 and CDR2 from the germline V gene are SEHNR and FQNEAQ (reference sequence). The CDR3 DNA is TGTGCCAGCAGTCCTCCTAGCGGGGGGGGCACAGATACGCAGTATTTT. Protein product: CASSPPSGGGTDTQYF.

CDR3 loop: CASSLAGGSADTQYF. The CDR3 nucleotides read TGTGCCAGCAGTTTGGCGGGGGGTTCGGCAGATACGCAGTATTTT. This chain connects TRBV27 to TRBJ2-3; TRBD2 agrees at 8 bases. CDR1 and CDR2 from the germline V gene are MNHEY and SMNVEV (reference sequence). The CDR3 covers 15 residues. Unmatched junction bases numbered 6, after V lost 3 bases and J lost 4 bases.

This clonotype occurred once. The chain employs TRBV4-3 and TRBJ2-3; 12 nucleotides agree with TRBD2. Germline V gene lookup returns CDR1 LGHNA and CDR2 YSLEER. CDR3 size: 17 residues. With 0 bases clipped from V and 5 bases from J, the junction kept 6 bases outside the gene matches. DNA for the CDR3: TGCGCCAGCAGCCAAGACGAAACTAGCGGGGGGAAAGATACGCAGTATTTT. This translates into CASSQDETSGGKDTQYF.

This sequence joins TRBV6-8 and TRBJ1-5; D is ambiguous. Trimming stripped 0 bases from V and 3 bases from J, with 15 bases between. The CDR3 sequence is 17 residues long. Germline assignment: CDR1 MNHGY and CDR2 SAAAGT. The DNA of the CDR3 is TGTGCCAGCAGTTACTCGTACGGAGTAGGGAACAATCAGCCCCAGCATTTT. As protein: CASSYSYGVGNNQPQHF.

This clonotype appeared a few times. This chain joins TRBV3-1 and TRBJ2-1; 8 nucleotides align to TRBD2. Per germline, CDR1 LGHDT and CDR2 YNNKEL (reference sequence). The CDR3 is 16 residues long. The ends lost 0 bases at V and 6 bases at J; junction bases unmatched: 7. The CDR3 DNA reads as TGTGCCAGCAGCCAAGAGGGAGCGGGGGCAGGCAATGAGCAGTTCTTC. Protein product: CASSQEGAGAGNEQFF.

V is TRBV15 and J is TRBJ2-5; 7 bases are a match to TRBD1. V dropped 11 bases and J dropped 3; count of bases not matched to a gene: 9. In germline, CDR1 is LNHNV, CDR2 YYDKDF (reference sequence). The CDR3 length is 13 residues. Written as DNA, the CDR3 is TGTGCCTCTAACCGGGACAGAAAAGAGACCCAGTACTTC. Translating it yields CASNRDRKETQYF.

This clonotype was observed a few times. V and J are TRBV25-1 and TRBJ2-3, with D perhaps given as TRBD1 or TRBD2 (6 bases each). This CDR3 comprises 17 residues. CDR1 is MGHDK, CDR2 SYGVNS, per germline. V was trimmed by 1 base and J by 3 bases, leaving 17 bases between them. In nucleotides, the CDR3 is TGTGCCAGCAGTGAATTTTGGGGCAGGGGAGGAACAGATACGCAGTATTTT. It encodes CASSEFWGRGGTDTQYF.

This clonotype was counted at least ten times. A read error may account for a junction end that differs from germline. The rearrangement links TRBV5-1 to TRBJ2-5; D is undetermined. CDR3 length equals 13 residues. In germline, CDR1 is SGHRS, CDR2 YFSETQ. The CDR3 sequence is CASSLSGEETQYF. The CDR3 DNA follows: TGTGCCAGCAGCTTATCTGGGGAAGAGACCCAGTACTTC.

About this clonotype: The junction shows a germline mismatch at one end, possibly a read error. The V and J genes are TRBV4-1 and TRBJ2-5, with 7 bases lining up with TRBD1. Per germline, CDR1 MGHRA and CDR2 YSYEKL. The CDR3 runs 13 residues. CDR3 loop: CASSQMDRPVVDF. CDR3 sequence (DNA): TGCGCCAGCAGCCAAATGGACAGGCCAGTGGTGGACTTC.

This clonotype was detected only a few times. The gene calls are TRBV10-3 and TRBJ1-6; D is perhaps TRBD1 (5 bases). The V gene lost 6 bases and the J gene lost 4 bases, with 7 bases spanning the gap. The CDR3 sequence is 13 residues long. Germline loops: CDR1 ENHRY, CDR2 SYGVKD. CDR3 loop: CAIRGRYNSPLHF. The CDR3 nucleotides read TGTGCCATCAGGGGACGATATAATTCACCCCTCCACTTT.

The chain carries TRBV20-1 and TRBJ2-1; either TRBD1 or TRBD2 may supply D (5 bases each). CDR3 length: 14 residues. V lost 3 bases and J lost 5, with 14 bases in between. CDR1 and CDR2 from the germline V gene are DFQATT and SNEGSKA (reference sequence). The CDR3 nucleotides read TGCAGTGCTAGGCAGGGACGCATTGACAATGAGCAGTTCTTC. It codes for CSARQGRIDNEQFF.

The rearrangement uses TRBV3-1 and TRBJ1-3; TRBD1 is a possible D gene (5 bases). Germline CDR1 reads LGHDT; CDR2 reads YNNKEL (reference sequence). Trimming took off 2 bases at V and 3 bases at J, with 14 bases between the two ends. This CDR3 contains 16 residues. The CDR3 bases are TGTGCCAGCAGCCAAACAGGTTTGGCCCATGGAAACACCATATATTTT. This codes for CASSQTGLAHGNTIYF.

There are many counts of this clonotype. The genes are TRBV5-5 and TRBJ1-2; D might be TRBD1 (5 bases). CDR1 and CDR2 from the germline V gene are SGHKS and YYEKEE (reference sequence). The CDR3 runs 13 residues. V gave up 2 bases and J gave up 3 bases, with 8 bases separating them. CDR3 DNA: TGTGCCAGCAGCTTTCCAGGGCACTATGGCTACACCTTC. Its translation: CASSFPGHYGYTF.

This clonotype was found a few times. V usage is TRBV5-1 and J usage is TRBJ1-1, with TRBD1 matching over 9 bases. CDR3 length: 12 residues. J lost 10 bases, V lost 5 bases, and 6 bases had no gene match. In germline, CDR1 is SGHRS, CDR2 YFSETQ. The CDR3 protein is CASRRDREGAFF. CDR3 bases: TGCGCCAGCAGACGGGACAGGGAGGGAGCTTTCTTT.

This clonotype has more than one count but fewer than ten. The chain couples TRBV5-8 to TRBJ1-5; D ambiguous. From germline, CDR1 is SGHTS and CDR2 YDEGEE. Between the trimmed V and J ends, which lost 0 bases and 5 bases, there was a span of 12 bases. The CDR3 length is 15 residues. CDR3 residues: CASSLAQDWDQPQHF. CDR3 sequence (DNA): TGTGCCAGCAGCTTGGCCCAGGATTGGGATCAGCCCCAGCATTTT.

There are a few counts of this clonotype. The V gene is TRBV18, the J gene TRBJ1-1; 8 nucleotides match TRBD1. The V segment lost 3 bases and the J segment 4 bases; nucleotides outside the gene matches: 4. Germline CDR1 is KGHSH and CDR2 is LQKENI. CDR3 size: 14 residues. CDR3 bases: TGTGCCAGCTCACCCAGGGGGCTTGGCACTGAAGCTTTCTTT. Translating gives CASSPRGLGTEAFF.

This clonotype has a handful of counts. The CDR3 DNA follows: TGTGCCAGCTCACCTGGCCCCCCTGGAGATGAGCAGTTCTTC. Protein sequence: CASSPGPPGDEQFF. This chain links TRBV18 with TRBJ2-1; D gene uncertain. Germline lookup yields CDR1 KGHSH and CDR2 LQKENI. V dropped 3 bases and J dropped 8 bases, with 14 bases sitting between them. CDR3 size: 14 residues.

The chain combines TRBV3-1 with TRBJ2-7, with 10 bases identical to TRBD1. Looked up from germline, CDR1 is LGHDT and CDR2 is YNNKEL (reference sequence). This CDR3 contains 13 residues. V dropped 4 bases and J dropped 5; count of bases not matched to a gene: 2. CDR3: CASSRTGGNEQYV. CDR3 sequence (DNA): TGTGCCAGCAGCCGGACAGGGGGAAACGAGCAGTACGTC.

The chain couples TRBV2 to TRBJ1-2; D perhaps matches TRBD1 (5 bases). The CDR3 has 13 residues. Trimming removed 10 bases at V and 6 bases at J, with 18 bases between. Germline CDR1 SNHLY, CDR2 FYNNEI. CDR3 residues: CANRQNGLDGYTF. CDR3 DNA: TGTGCCAACCGACAGAACGGGCTGGATGGCTACACCTTC. Full variable domain (missing parts from reference TRBV2 and TRBJ1-2): EPEVTQTPSHQVTQMGQEVILRCVPISNHLYFYWYRQILGQKVEFLVSFYNNEISEKSEIFDDQFSVERPDGSNFTLKIRSTKLEDSAMYFCANRQNGLDGYTFGSGTRLTVV.

This chain connects TRBV3-1 to TRBJ2-1; 7 bases line up with TRBD2. The germline V gene encodes CDR1 LGHDT and CDR2 YNNKEL (reference sequence). The J segment lost 10 bases and the V segment lost 5 bases, leaving 5 bases of the junction unmatched. CDR3 length equals 12 residues. CDR3 bases: TGTGCCAGCAGCACCGGGACTAAAGAGCAGTTCTTC. Encoded protein: CASSTGTKEQFF.

This clonotype was detected only a few times. This rearrangement joins TRBV29-1 to TRBJ1-1, with TRBD1 matching over 9 bases. Per the germline V gene, CDR1 is SQVTM and CDR2 is ANQGSEA. The CDR3 runs to 15 residues. The ends lost 6 bases at V and 4 bases at J; junction bases unmatched: 12. The CDR3 sequence: CSVAHRLQGATEAFF. The CDR3 DNA is TGCAGCGTCGCCCATAGGTTACAGGGGGCCACTGAAGCTTTCTTT.

The V gene is TRBV20-1, the J gene TRBJ2-3; 12 nucleotides agree with TRBD1. Germline CDR1 reads DFQATT; CDR2 reads SNEGSKA (reference sequence). There are 15 residues in the CDR3. The junction had 2 bases not matched to a gene; V was cut back by 4 bases and J by 0 bases. The chain's CDR3 is CSATGQGASTDTQYF. The CDR3 bases are TGCAGTGCTACGGGACAGGGGGCTAGCACAGATACGCAGTATTTT.

Only a few counts were recorded for this clonotype. The rearrangement joins TRBV23-1 to TRBJ2-1; TRBD2 agrees at 9 bases. TRBV23-1 is given ORF status, its function remaining uncertain. V lost 2 bases to trimming and J lost 5 bases; unmatched junction nucleotides: 13. CDR3 length: 18 residues. This CDR3 is CASSQPLGSGGLNNEQFF. CDR3 coding DNA: TGCGCCAGCAGTCAACCCCTGGGGAGCGGGGGGCTTAACAATGAGCAGTTCTTC.

The rearrangement joins TRBV7-8 to TRBJ2-3, with 11 positions matching TRBD2. The germline V gene encodes CDR1 SGHVS and CDR2 FQNEAQ. The CDR3 extends over 16 amino acids. V lost 5 bases and J lost 0; bases outside the gene matches: 4. The CDR3 reads CASSPWTSGSTDTQYF. CDR3 sequence (DNA): TGTGCCAGCAGCCCGTGGACTAGCGGGAGCACAGATACGCAGTATTTT.